This TCR beta chain appears in the sequencing data of a study of PD-L1 blockade in urothelial cancer. The time point here: peripheral blood 6 weeks after treatment start. The CDR3 is made up of 12 amino acids. Trimming left V 3 bases short and J 5 bases short, with 5 bases between. The germline gives CDR1 LNHDA, CDR2 SQIVND (reference sequence). Sequenced by immunoSEQ multiplex PCR; TCRdb stores in-frame clones only, minus some. The sample lists around 100,000 clones, approximately 90% seen once, with more than 3% in the top ten. J is TRBJ1-5 and V is TRBV19, with D perhaps TRBD1 (5 bases). The sequence was collected from a man aged 60-69 years with urothelial cancer. The specimen comprised PBMCs, sampled around atezolizumab (anti-PD-L1) treatment. This CDR3 is CASSIRDQPQHF. The DNA for the CDR3 is TGTGCCAGTAGTATCAGGGATCAGCCCCAGCATTTT.